This T cell receptor beta chain was documented in a study of human T cells and chemical hapten exposure. Study at large: The scalp of each patient received a weekly diphenylcyclopropenone dose for the full roughly 26-week study. Regarding the study as a whole: Expanded TCR sets contained significantly more large CDR3 similarity clusters than controls.

A few counts support this clonotype. What it binds is unknown. TCRdb re-analysed the RACE reads in MiXCR, keeping a single row per CDR3 protein. The sample includes tens of thousands of distinct CDR3 sequences, about 11% of them seen just once. The time point is: patch test 1, 2 weeks after DPC sensitization. Treatment in this sample: therapeutic diphenylcyclopropenone sensitization with weekly scalp DPC. Unfractionated whole blood served as the source for total RNA extraction. The CDR3 spans 17 residues. The germline gives CDR1 LGHNA, CDR2 YSLEER. With 3 bases removed from V and 5 bases from J, the gap between germline ends came to 20 bases.

The input for sequencing was whole blood, taken in connection with sensitization to the hapten diphenylcyclopropenone (DPC). The origin of this receptor is a middle-aged woman with alopecia areata. Some clones in this sample may be carry-over from other donors' samples. The chain carries TRBV4-3 and TRBJ2-1; D may be TRBD1 or TRBD2 (6 bases each). CDR3 protein: CASSHRRWGAADNEQFF. For the CDR3, the DNA is TGCGCCAGCAGCCACAGAAGGTGGGGGGCTGCAGACAATGAGCAGTTCTTC.